These 4 T cell receptor beta chains came from one sample sequenced in a study of cytomegalovirus exposure and HLA in healthy donors. Primers for the PCR totalled 60 Vbeta and 13 Jbeta. Profiling relied on immunoSEQ multiplex PCR, and the TCRdb table lists in-frame clones only, not all of them. In all, the sample yields tens of thousands of clones. Sequencing used PBMCs. The source is a woman aged 25 to 39 in good health and CMV-seropositive.

This chain links TRBV9 with TRBJ1-5; 7 nucleotides line up with TRBD1. The CDR3 is 14 residues long. The junction had 8 bases not matched to a gene; V was cut back by 4 bases and J by 7 bases. CDR1 and CDR2 (germline): SGDLS, YYNGEE. In nucleotides, the CDR3 is TGTGCCAGCAGCCCCCGGGGCAGGGGGCAGCCCCAGCATTTT. The encoded protein is CASSPRGRGQPQHF. Full variable domain (missing parts from reference TRBV9 and TRBJ1-5): DSGVTQTPKHLITATGQRVTLRCSPRSGDLSVYWYQQSLDQGLQFLIQYYNGEERAKGNILERFSAQQFPDLHSELNLSSLELGDSALYFCASSPRGRGQPQHFGDGTRLSIL.

The genes are TRBV15 and TRBJ2-7, with a tentative D call TRBD2 (6 bases). This CDR3 is 14 amino acids long. V was clipped by 3 bases and J by 5 bases, with 14 bases between them. Germline V gene data show CDR1 as LNHNV and CDR2 as YYDKDF (reference sequence). CDR3 sequence: CATSSRGRGDEQYF. In DNA, the CDR3 is TGTGCCACCAGCAGTCGTGGGCGGGGCGACGAGCAGTACTTC.

The gene calls are TRBV10-3 and TRBJ2-3; TRBD2 matches 9 bases. Germline lookup yields CDR1 ENHRY and CDR2 SYGVKD. There are 15 residues in the CDR3. With 11 bases clipped from V and 6 bases from J, the junction kept 15 bases outside the gene matches. CDR3 bases: TGTGCCTCCTCCCCGACTAGCGGTAACAGGGATACGCAGTATTTT. It specifies CASSPTSGNRDTQYF.

The chain employs TRBV4-1 and TRBJ2-6; D gene unclear. The CDR3 totals 16 residues. V lost 0 bases to trimming and J lost 2 bases, with 8 bases between them. Looked up from germline, CDR1 is MGHRA and CDR2 is YSYEKL. The CDR3 protein is CASSQDESAGANVLTF. In DNA form, the CDR3 reads TGCGCCAGCAGCCAAGACGAGTCCGCTGGGGCCAACGTCCTGACTTTC.